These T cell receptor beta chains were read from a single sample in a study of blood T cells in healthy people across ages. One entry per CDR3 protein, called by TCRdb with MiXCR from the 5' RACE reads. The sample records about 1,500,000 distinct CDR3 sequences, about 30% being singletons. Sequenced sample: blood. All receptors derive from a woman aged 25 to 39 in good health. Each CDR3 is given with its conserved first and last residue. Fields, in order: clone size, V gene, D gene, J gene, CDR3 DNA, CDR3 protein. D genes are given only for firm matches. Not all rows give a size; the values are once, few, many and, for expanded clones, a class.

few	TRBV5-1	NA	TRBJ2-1	TGCGCCAGCAGCTGGGACATGTATGAGCAGTTCTTC	CASSWDMYEQFF
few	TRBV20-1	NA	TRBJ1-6	TGCAGTGCTAAGCCCCCAGGTGTCTCACCCCTCCACTTT	CSAKPPGVSPLHF
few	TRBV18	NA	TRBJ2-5	TGTGCCAGCTCACCGCTCCCAGGGGTTCGGGCAGAGACCCAGTACTTC	CASSPLPGVRAETQYF
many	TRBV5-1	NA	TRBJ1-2	TGCGCCAGCCTCTATCAATGGGAAACCGGGGATAACTATGGCTACACCTTC	CASLYQWETGDNYGYTF
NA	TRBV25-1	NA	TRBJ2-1	TGTGCCAGCAGTGAACGCAGGGTCTACAATGAGCAGTTCTTC	CASSERRVYNEQFF
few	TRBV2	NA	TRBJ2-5	TGTGCCAGCAGTGAAGGCGCAGGGGAGGAGACCCAGTACTTC	CASSEGAGEETQYF
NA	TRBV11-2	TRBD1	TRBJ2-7	TGTGCCAGCAGTCCCCCGGACAGGGATATCTACGAGCAGTACTTC	CASSPPDRDIYEQYF
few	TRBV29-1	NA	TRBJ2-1	TGCAGCGTTGAGGGGGACGGGGTATACAATGAGCAGTTCTTC	CSVEGDGVYNEQFF
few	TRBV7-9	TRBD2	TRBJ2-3	TGTGCCAGCAGCTCTTATAGGACTAGATCAGATACGCAGTATTTT	CASSSYRTRSDTQYF
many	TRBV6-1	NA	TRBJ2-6	TGTGCCAGCTCAAGAAGTGGAGTTTTCTCTGGGGCCAACGTCCTGACTTTC	CASSRSGVFSGANVLTF
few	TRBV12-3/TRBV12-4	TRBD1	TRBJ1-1	TGTGCCAGCACTCAAGTCCAGGGGGACACTGGAGCTTTCTTT	CASTQVQGDTGAFF
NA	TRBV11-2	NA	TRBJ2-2	TGTGCCAGCAGCTTAGATGCCGGGGAGCTGTTTTTT	CASSLDAGELFF
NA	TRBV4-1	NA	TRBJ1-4	TGCGCCAGCAGCCAAGATACGGTTATCCGAGGCCTTGAGGAAAAACTGTTTTTT	CASSQDTVIRGLEEKLFF
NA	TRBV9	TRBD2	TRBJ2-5	TGTGCCAGCAGCGCCATAGCGGGAGGAGGTGGAGAGACCCAGTACTTC	CASSAIAGGGGETQYF
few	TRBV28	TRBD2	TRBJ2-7	TGTGCCAGCAGTTCTCGGGGGGGCCTCTACGAGCAGTACTTC	CASSSRGGLYEQYF
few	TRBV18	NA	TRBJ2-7	TGTGCCAGCTCAATTGAACCCTACGAGCAGTACTTC	CASSIEPYEQYF
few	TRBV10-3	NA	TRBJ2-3	TGTGCCATCAGTGAGTTGAAGTTAGATACGCAGTATTTT	CAISELKLDTQYF
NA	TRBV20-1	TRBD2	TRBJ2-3	TGCAGTGCGCCGGACTCTGAGCGGGGGTTCACAGATACGCAGTATTTT	CSAPDSERGFTDTQYF
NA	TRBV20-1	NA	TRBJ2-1	TGCAGTGTCAGTCGACCGGGACTCCAAAAACGGAATGAGCAGTTCTTC	CSVSRPGLQKRNEQFF
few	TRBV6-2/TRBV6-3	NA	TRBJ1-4	TGTGCCAGCGGAGGTTCGGGAGCAACTAATGAAAAACTGTTTTTT	CASGGSGATNEKLFF
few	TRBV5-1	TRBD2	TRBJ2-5	TGCGCCAGCAGCCGCCCGAGCGGGGGGGCGAGAGAGACCCAGTACTTC	CASSRPSGGARETQYF
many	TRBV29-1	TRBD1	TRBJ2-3	TGCAGCGGTCGACAGGGGGTGAGCACAGATACGCAGTATTTT	CSGRQGVSTDTQYF
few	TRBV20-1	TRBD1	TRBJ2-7	TGCAGTGCTAGCTGGGACAGGGGGGCTATATCCTACGAGCAGTACTTC	CSASWDRGAISYEQYF
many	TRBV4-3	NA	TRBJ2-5	TGCGCCAGCAGCCAAGACTTCATAGCGCCAGAAGAGACCCAGTACTTC	CASSQDFIAPEETQYF
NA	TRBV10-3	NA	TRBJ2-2	TGTGCCATCAGTGAGTCCGGTGGCGCCTCGGGCACCGGGGAGCTGTTTTTT	CAISESGGASGTGELFF
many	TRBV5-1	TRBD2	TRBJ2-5	TGCGCCAGCAGCTTGGACACTAGCGGGGGTACGGAGACCCAGTACTTC	CASSLDTSGGTETQYF
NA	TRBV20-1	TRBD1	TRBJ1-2	TGCAGTGCTCAACAAATTCTCCGGGACAGGGGATCCTATGGCTACACCTTC	CSAQQILRDRGSYGYTF
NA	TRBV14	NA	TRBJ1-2	TGTGCCAGCAGCCAAGCCCGGGCGGGCGGCTACACCTTC	CASSQARAGGYTF
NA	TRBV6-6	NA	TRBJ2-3	TGTGCCAGCAGCTACTTTAGCGGCACGGGCGGGGTGGATACGCAGTATTTT	CASSYFSGTGGVDTQYF
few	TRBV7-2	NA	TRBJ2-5	TGTGCCAGCAGCTTAGTTACGGGGCGTTGGGAGACCCAGTACTTC	CASSLVTGRWETQYF
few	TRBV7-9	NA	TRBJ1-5	TGTGCCAGCAGCCCCTCCGACCTGAGCAATCAGCCCCAGCATTTT	CASSPSDLSNQPQHF
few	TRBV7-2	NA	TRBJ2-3	TGTGCCAGCAGCTTACCTGGTGCGGTTACGCAGTATTTT	CASSLPGAVTQYF
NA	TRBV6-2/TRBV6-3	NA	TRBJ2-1	TGTGCCAGCAGTATACAGGGAGGGTATGAGCAGTTCTTC	CASSIQGGYEQFF
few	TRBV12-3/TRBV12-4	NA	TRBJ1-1	TGTGCCAGCAGTATGGTAAAGGGGGCTGAAGCTTTCTTT	CASSMVKGAEAFF
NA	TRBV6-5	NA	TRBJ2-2	TGTGCCAGCAGTTACCTAACCGGGGAGCTGTTTTTT	CASSYLTGELFF
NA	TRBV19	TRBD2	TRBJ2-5	TGTGCCAGTAGTATGGCCGCCAGCGGGGGGTTCCAAGAGACCCAGTACTTC	CASSMAASGGFQETQYF
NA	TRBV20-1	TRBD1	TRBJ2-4	TGCAGCACGCAGGACAGGGTAGTTGATGAGCAGTACTTC	CSTQDRVVDEQYF
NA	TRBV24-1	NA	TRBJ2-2	TGTGCCACCAGCCGGAGGTCCGGGGAGCTGTTTTTT	CATSRRSGELFF
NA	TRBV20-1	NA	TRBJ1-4	TGCAGTGCTAACGGCAGGGCGGATGAAAAACTGTTTTTT	CSANGRADEKLFF
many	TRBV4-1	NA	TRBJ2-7	TGCGCCAGCAGCTCAAGGGACGGAGGCTACGAGCAGTACTTC	CASSSRDGGYEQYF
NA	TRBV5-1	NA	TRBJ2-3	TGCGCCAGCCGCGGGGTAACTAGCACAGATACGCAGTATTTT	CASRGVTSTDTQYF
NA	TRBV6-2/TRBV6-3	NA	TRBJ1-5	TGTGCCAGCGGTTACCCTGGACATCCTCGGACTAGCAATCAGCCCCAGCATTTT	CASGYPGHPRTSNQPQHF
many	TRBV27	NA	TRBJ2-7	TGTGCCAGCACGGGCTCGGGCAGGGTCCACGAGCAGTACTTC	CASTGSGRVHEQYF
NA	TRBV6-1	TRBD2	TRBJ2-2	TGTGCCAGCAAGCTAGCGGGAAGGGGGACCGGGGAGCTGTTTTTT	CASKLAGRGTGELFF
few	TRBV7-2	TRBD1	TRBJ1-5	TGTGCCAGCAGGAAGGAGGCAGGGGGCCTCCAGCCCCAGCATTTT	CASRKEAGGLQPQHF
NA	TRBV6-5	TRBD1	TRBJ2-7	TGTGCCAGCAGACTCGACAGGGGTCGCGAGCAGTACTTC	CASRLDRGREQYF
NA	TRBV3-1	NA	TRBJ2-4	TGTGCCAGCAGTCGTGCGCGGTCGTCTCGAGAGCAGTACTTC	CASSRARSSREQYF
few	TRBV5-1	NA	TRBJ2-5	TGCGCCAGCAGCCCCCGTCTTGGTCCTCAAGAGACCCAGTACTTC	CASSPRLGPQETQYF
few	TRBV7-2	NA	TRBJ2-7	TGTGCCAGCAGCTTAGACAGGGTTAACCCGTACGAGCAGTACTTC	CASSLDRVNPYEQYF
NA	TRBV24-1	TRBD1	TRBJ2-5	TGTGCCACTGCTGGTCCAGGGGGAACCCAGTACTTC	CATAGPGGTQYF
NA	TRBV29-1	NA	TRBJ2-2	TGCAGCGTGGAAGGGAGCAGGGAGCTGTTTTTT	CSVEGSRELFF
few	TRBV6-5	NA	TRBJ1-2	TGTGCCAGCAGTTATTTCGGGGGTGGGAGACAGATGGCAAACTATGGCTACACCTTC	CASSYFGGGRQMANYGYTF
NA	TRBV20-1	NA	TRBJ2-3	TGCAGTGCTAGTTTAGATACGCAGTATTTT	CSASLDTQYF